These 31 T cell receptor beta chains came from one sample sequenced in a study of T-cell reconstitution after alpha-beta-depleted transplantation in children. This sample's TCRbeta library carried unique molecular identifier barcodes. Each CDR3 protein gets one entry after TCRdb re-called the PCR reads with MiXCR. The top ten hold 3.5% to 5% of the sample, which has around 600,000 distinct CDR3 sequences, about 10% seen once. The specimen was PBMCs from the stem cell graft donor, collected from the stem cell graft. The receptors originated from a human donor who donated a stem cell graft to a child with acute myeloid leukemia.

This clonotype was counted only a few times. The genes are TRBV28 and TRBJ2-3, with D hard to call. The CDR3 has 13 residues. Germline V gene sequence: CDR1 MDHEN, CDR2 SYDVKM. V was shortened by 11 bases and J by 4 bases, with 16 bases between the two germline ends. The chain's CDR3 is CAAAILPSDTQYF. DNA of the CDR3: TGTGCCGCCGCAATCCTACCGTCAGATACGCAGTATTTT.

This clonotype was observed a handful of times. The genes are TRBV29-1 and TRBJ2-5; no definite D call. V was pared by 7 bases and J by 4 bases, with 13 bases between. This CDR3 spans 12 amino acids. Germline loops: CDR1 SQVTM, CDR2 ANQGSEA. CDR3 in DNA: TGCAGCGCTCTGGACGGACGAGAGACCCAGTACTTC. It translates to CSALDGRETQYF.

This clonotype was recorded a few times. The rearrangement links TRBV29-1 to TRBJ2-7; D is possibly TRBD1 (6 bases). V dropped 7 bases and J dropped 1 base, with 14 bases sitting between them. The CDR3 is 13 amino acids. Germline V gene sequence: CDR1 SQVTM, CDR2 ANQGSEA. The CDR3 region is CSGRQATSYEQYF. In nucleotides, the CDR3 is TGCAGCGGAAGACAGGCCACTTCCTACGAGCAGTACTTC.

The chain combines TRBV20-1 with TRBJ2-5; TRBD1 might be the D (5 bases). The CDR3 has 17 amino acids. Germline V gene data show CDR1 as DFQATT and CDR2 as SNEGSKA (reference sequence). Trimming removed 0 bases at V and 1 base at J, with 18 bases between. The CDR3 sequence is CSARDLLRQTSQETQYF. Written as DNA, the CDR3 is TGCAGTGCTAGAGATCTGTTGCGACAGACGTCCCAAGAGACCCAGTACTTC.

This clonotype was counted only a few times. The rearrangement joins TRBV15 to TRBJ1-1; perhaps TRBD1 as D (5 bases). Germline CDR1 and CDR2: LNHNV and YYDKDF (reference sequence). The CDR3 has 16 residues. The germline V and J ends were trimmed by 4 bases and 1 base, with 16 bases remaining between them. The CDR3, as DNA: TGTGCCACCAGCACCTCCCGAGGACATTCGAACACTGAAGCTTTCTTT. Encoded protein: CATSTSRGHSNTEAFF. The full variable domain, rest sourced from reference TRBV15 and TRBJ1-1, is DAMVIQNPRYQVTQFGKPVTLSCSQTLNHNVMYWYQQKSSQAPKLLFHYYDKDFNNEADTPDNFQSRRPNTSFCFLDIRSPGLGDTAMYLCATSTSRGHSNTEAFFGQGTRLTVV.

This clonotype was detected only a few times. The chain combines TRBV4-3 with TRBJ2-3, with D possibly TRBD2 on 6 matching bases. CDR3 length equals 14 residues. V was shortened by 0 bases and J by 6 bases, with 10 bases between the two germline ends. Germline CDR1 LGHNA, CDR2 YSLEER. In DNA, the CDR3 is TGCGCCAGCAGCCAAGAGGCGGGGTGGGATACGCAGTATTTT. Translation: CASSQEAGWDTQYF.

The genes are TRBV20-1 and TRBJ1-5, with a weak D call TRBD1 (5 bases). Germline V gene lookup returns CDR1 DFQATT and CDR2 SNEGSKA (reference sequence). The CDR3 runs to 13 residues. V lost 7 bases to trimming and J lost 0 bases, with 10 bases between them. The CDR3: CSVPGNSNQPQHF. The CDR3 DNA is TGCAGTGTGCCAGGGAATAGCAATCAGCCCCAGCATTTT.

This clonotype was picked up many times. This chain joins TRBV20-1 and TRBJ2-7; no clear D. Germline V gene lookup returns CDR1 DFQATT and CDR2 SNEGSKA (reference sequence). The CDR3 is 12 amino acids. Trimming removed 0 bases from V and 3 bases from J, with 6 bases in between. In DNA, the CDR3 is TGCAGTGCTAGAGAGTATGGCTACGAGCAGTACTTC. Translating it yields CSAREYGYEQYF.

There are a few counts of this clonotype. The gene calls are TRBV12-3 or TRBV12-4 and TRBJ1-2, with 12 bases fitting TRBD1. The CDR3 consists of 13 residues. V gave up 6 bases and J gave up 7 bases; unmatched junction bases: 3. This chain's CDR3 is CASSRDRGPGYTF. CDR3 in DNA: TGTGCCAGCAGCCGGGACAGGGGGCCTGGCTACACCTTC.

The V call is TRBV6-2 or TRBV6-3, the J call TRBJ1-5; TRBD1 might be the D (6 bases). V shed 0 bases and J shed 9 bases, with 18 bases lying between them. CDR3 size: 16 residues. Germline V gene sequence: CDR1 MNHEY, CDR2 SVGEGT. CDR3 loop: CASSYSETGLSWPQHF. The CDR3 coding sequence is TGTGCCAGCAGTTACTCAGAGACAGGACTATCGTGGCCCCAGCATTTT.

Remarks on this clonotype: The junction and the germline gene differ at one end; a read error may be behind it. This sequence joins TRBV20-1 and TRBJ1-5; TRBD1 matches 10 bases. This CDR3 has 17 amino acids. Germline values: CDR1 DFQATT, CDR2 SNEGSKA (reference sequence). This chain's CDR3 is CCASPSGTGALNQPQHF. CDR3 nucleotides: TGCTGTGCTAGCCCCTCCGGGACAGGGGCTCTGAATCAGCCCCAGCATTTT.

This clonotype was counted at least ten times. The CDR3 DNA reads TGTGCCAGCAGCTTAGTAGCGGGAGAGGGTGAGCAGTTCTTC. Translation: CASSLVAGEGEQFF. The chain has TRBV7-2 and TRBJ2-1; 9 bases agree with TRBD2. V shed 1 base and J 9 bases; nucleotides not matched to a gene: 4. Germline V gene data show CDR1 as SGHTA and CDR2 as FQGNSA. The CDR3 covers 14 residues.

This clonotype has more than one count but fewer than ten. The V gene is TRBV25-1, the J gene TRBJ2-5; D ambiguous. The V end was cut by 3 bases, the J end by 10 bases, with 12 bases between. From germline, CDR1 is MGHDK and CDR2 SYGVNS. CDR3 length: 12 residues. The DNA for the CDR3 is TGTGCCAGCAGTGACGGACGGAATGGCCAGTACTTC. Translation gives CASSDGRNGQYF.

This clonotype appeared many times. The CDR3 spells CASSLGQEGQPQHF. CDR3 coding DNA: TGCGCCAGCAGCTTGGGACAGGAAGGTCAGCCCCAGCATTTT. The chain carries TRBV5-1 and TRBJ1-5; a weak D match, TRBD1 (6 bases). This CDR3 is built from 14 residues. CDR1 SGHRS and CDR2 YFSETQ come from the germline V gene. V lost 0 bases and J 6 bases, leaving 10 bases between the germline ends.

This clonotype was detected many times. The chain joins TRBV10-3 to TRBJ2-7, with D possibly TRBD2 on 6 matching bases. Looked up from germline, CDR1 is ENHRY and CDR2 is SYGVKD. The CDR3 runs to 13 residues. Trimming took 4 bases from V and 3 from J, leaving 10 bases between them. CDR3 residues: CAISAGTLYEQYF. In DNA form, the CDR3 reads TGTGCCATCAGTGCAGGGACTCTCTACGAGCAGTACTTC.

This clonotype was counted at least ten times. V usage is TRBV7-9 and J usage is TRBJ2-1; no definite D call. Germline-derived CDR1 and CDR2 are SEHNR and FQNEAQ (reference sequence). V gave up 1 base and J gave up 7 bases, with 14 bases separating them. This CDR3 region has 15 residues. CDR3 sequence: CASSLDGSRVNEQFF. The CDR3 DNA reads TGTGCCAGCAGCTTAGATGGGTCCCGAGTAAATGAGCAGTTCTTC.

Only a few counts were recorded for this clonotype. This chain uses TRBV7-9 with TRBJ2-7; D not resolved. Germline CDR1 SEHNR, CDR2 FQNEAQ (reference sequence). Trimming took 4 bases from V and 4 from J, leaving 11 bases between them. CDR3 length: 13 residues. DNA of the CDR3: TGTGCCAGCAGCTCCAATGTGGGGTACGAGCAGTACTTC. Encoded protein: CASSSNVGYEQYF.

The chain couples TRBV29-1 to TRBJ2-1; 9 bases line up with TRBD2. The CDR3 length is 14 residues. Germline CDR1 and CDR2: SQVTM and ANQGSEA. V was pared by 5 bases and J by 7 bases, with 9 bases of the junction left unmatched. The CDR3 region has the DNA TGCAGCGTTCGTCAAAATAGCGGGAGAAATGAGCAGTTCTTC. This encodes CSVRQNSGRNEQFF.

The table lists this clonotype with a few counts. This chain links TRBV20-1 with TRBJ2-3; a weak D match, TRBD2 (5 bases). Looked up from germline, CDR1 is DFQATT and CDR2 is SNEGSKA (reference sequence). V was trimmed by 3 bases and J by 0 bases, leaving 10 bases between them. CDR3 length equals 14 residues. CDR3 in amino acids: CSASRDTSTDTQYF. Written as DNA, the CDR3 is TGCAGTGCTAGCCGGGATACTAGCACAGATACGCAGTATTTT.

This clonotype was recorded at least ten times. V and J are TRBV11-2 and TRBJ2-1; D is possibly TRBD1 (7 bases). In germline, CDR1 is SGHAT, CDR2 FQNNGV. This CDR3 has 17 residues. V lost 6 bases to trimming and J lost 9 bases, with 27 bases between them. CDR3 region: CASSEGQPGLPGSEQFF. DNA of the CDR3: TGTGCCAGCAGTGAGGGACAGCCGGGACTCCCTGGCAGTGAGCAGTTCTTC.

Many counts were recorded for this clonotype. The chain links TRBV20-1 to TRBJ2-5, with D unclear. V was clipped by 6 bases and J by 2 bases, with 7 bases between them. CDR1 DFQATT and CDR2 SNEGSKA come from the germline V gene (reference sequence). This CDR3 spans 11 amino acids. CDR3 in DNA: TGCAGTGCCAAGGGACAAGAGACCCAGTACTTC. This encodes CSAKGQETQYF.

This clonotype was detected only a few times. The gene calls are TRBV7-2 and TRBJ1-1, with D tentatively TRBD1 (6 bases). Germline values: CDR1 SGHTA, CDR2 FQGNSA. V lost 2 bases to trimming and J lost 2 bases, with 12 bases between them. The CDR3 consists of 15 residues. The CDR3, as DNA: TGTGCCAGCAGCTTAACAGGGAAACAAAACACTGAAGCTTTCTTT. It codes for CASSLTGKQNTEAFF.

This clonotype was seen ten or more times. The chain couples TRBV7-9 to TRBJ2-3; no clear D gene. Germline V lookup: CDR1 SEHNR, CDR2 FQNEAQ (reference sequence). CDR3 length: 15 amino acids. V lost 4 bases and J 0 bases, leaving 11 bases between the germline ends. The CDR3 spells CASSYSKPSTDTQYF. The CDR3 coding sequence is TGTGCCAGCAGCTACTCCAAACCTAGCACAGATACGCAGTATTTT. Drawing the rest from reference TRBV7-9 and TRBJ2-3, the complete variable domain is DTGVSQNPRHKITKRGQNVTFRCDPISEHNRLYWYRQTLGQGPEFLTYFQNEAQLEKSRLLSDRFSAERPKGSFSTLEIQRTEQGDSAMYLCASSYSKPSTDTQYFGPGTRLTVL.

This clonotype was recorded many times. The chain couples TRBV29-1 to TRBJ2-7; no reliable D call. CDR1 is SQVTM and CDR2 is ANQGSEA in the germline V gene. V was trimmed by 7 bases and J by 1 base, leaving 32 bases between them. This CDR3 has 19 residues. The CDR3: CSAALRTFDRSRVSYEQYF. The DNA for the CDR3 is TGCAGCGCTGCCCTCCGTACTTTCGACCGAAGTAGGGTGTCCTACGAGCAGTACTTC.

The rearrangement links TRBV7-9 to TRBJ2-1; TRBD2 aligns across 8 bases. The CDR3 runs to 13 residues. The germline CDR1 and CDR2 sequences are SEHNR and FQNEAQ (reference sequence). V dropped 8 bases and J dropped 4; count of bases not matched to a gene: 4. This chain's CDR3 is CASLTSEYNEQFF. The DNA for the CDR3 is TGTGCCAGCCTGACTAGCGAGTACAATGAGCAGTTCTTC.

This clonotype was seen only a few times. CDR3 region: CAISESGGLAEAFF. The DNA for the CDR3 is TGTGCCATCAGTGAGTCAGGGGGCTTAGCTGAAGCTTTCTTT. The genes are TRBV10-3 and TRBJ1-1; 7 bases are a match to TRBD1. Per germline, CDR1 ENHRY and CDR2 SYGVKD. V lost 0 bases, J lost 6 bases, and 4 bases stayed unmatched. This CDR3 comprises 14 residues.

The table lists this clonotype with many counts. The chain is built from TRBV10-3 and TRBJ1-1; 8 bases are a match to TRBD1. There are 15 residues in the CDR3. V dropped 6 bases and J dropped 5; count of bases not matched to a gene: 11. Germline values: CDR1 ENHRY, CDR2 SYGVKD. The CDR3 DNA is TGTGCCATCAGCTTAGGACGGCAGGGGGCGACTGAAGCTTTCTTT. This gives the protein CAISLGRQGATEAFF.

This clonotype appeared a few times. The V gene is TRBV12-3 or TRBV12-4, the J gene TRBJ2-2; TRBD1 agrees at 7 bases. This CDR3 has 16 amino acids. V gave up 5 bases and J gave up 6 bases; unmatched junction bases: 12. The CDR3 DNA sequence: TGTGCCAGCAGTCCATTAGGGGGCAGTGGTGCCGGGGAGCTGTTTTTT. The encoded protein is CASSPLGGSGAGELFF.

This clonotype has more than one count but fewer than ten. V and J are TRBV20-1 and TRBJ2-1; 7 bases align to TRBD2. CDR1 and CDR2 from the germline V gene are DFQATT and SNEGSKA (reference sequence). This CDR3 is built from 13 residues. J lost 7 bases, V lost 8 bases, and 11 bases had no gene match. CDR3 bases: TGCAGTTGCCTCCCCTCCGGGGGGAATGAGCAGTTCTTC. As protein: CSCLPSGGNEQFF.

This clonotype was observed a few times. V gene TRBV4-3 combines with J gene TRBJ1-5; possibly TRBD1 for D (6 bases). The CDR3 is 18 amino acids. Germline values: CDR1 LGHNA, CDR2 YSLEER. The ends were cut back, 0 bases at V and 0 bases at J, with 15 bases in the middle. This chain's CDR3 is CASSQESGTSYSNQPQHF. In DNA, the CDR3 is TGCGCCAGCAGCCAAGAGTCCGGGACAAGCTATAGCAATCAGCCCCAGCATTTT.

This clonotype showed up many times. The chain is built from TRBV25-1 and TRBJ2-1, with D maybe TRBD2 (6 bases). The CDR3 is 12 amino acids. Looked up from germline, CDR1 is MGHDK and CDR2 is SYGVNS. V was clipped by 6 bases and J by 15 bases, with 18 bases between them. The DNA for the CDR3 is TGTGCCAGCAGGGCCGGAGGGCTGGGTCTGTTCTTC. It is translated as CASRAGGLGLFF.